These 17 T cell receptor beta chains were all obtained from the same sample, sequenced in a study of blood T cell repertoires in COVID-19. Method: immunoSEQ multiplex PCR; TCRdb's copy keeps in-frame clones and lacks some. The sample includes 180,000 or so clones, roughly 89% of them seen just once. Specimen: peripheral blood. The receptors come from a man aged 40-49 years with acute or convalescent COVID-19.

The CDR3 protein is CASSSRRGRDCSGNTIYF. CDR3 nucleotide sequence: TGTGCCAGCAGCTCTCGTAGGGGCAGGGATTGCTCTGGAAACACCATATATTTT. The rearrangement joins TRBV7-3 to TRBJ1-3, with a weak D call TRBD1 (5 bases). The V gene lost 4 bases and the J gene lost 0 bases, with 19 bases spanning the gap. The V gene's germline CDR1 is SGHTA and CDR2 FQGTGA. The CDR3 covers 18 residues.

This chain links TRBV11-3 with TRBJ2-1; D might be TRBD2 (6 bases). Per the germline V gene, CDR1 is SGHNT and CDR2 is YENEEA. The CDR3 extends over 15 amino acids. V was cut by 2 bases and J by 3 bases, with 11 bases left in between. The CDR3, as DNA: TGTGCCAGCAGCTTACGGGCGGGGAGCTACAATGAGCAGTTCTTC. Its protein product is CASSLRAGSYNEQFF.

The chain couples TRBV19 to TRBJ1-2; 10 bases align to TRBD1. CDR1 and CDR2 from the germline V gene are LNHDA and SQIVND (reference sequence). V dropped 4 bases and J dropped 2; count of bases not matched to a gene: 4. The CDR3 contains 15 residues. The chain's CDR3 is CASSKGDRGNYGYTF. As DNA, the CDR3 is TGTGCCAGTAGTAAAGGGGACAGGGGCAACTATGGCTACACCTTC.

CDR3 DNA sequence: TGTGCCAGCAGCCAACCCGGACAGATTAGCACCGGGGAGCTGTTTTTT. As protein: CASSQPGQISTGELFF. The rearrangement uses TRBV4-2 and TRBJ2-2; D perhaps matches TRBD1 (6 bases). Looked up from germline, CDR1 is LGHNA and CDR2 is YNFKEQ. This CDR3 contains 16 residues. The V and J ends lost 2 bases and 4 bases respectively, with 14 bases between them.

The chain has TRBV6-1 and TRBJ2-7; 12 bases map to TRBD2. The CDR3 consists of 16 residues. Germline trimming cut 1 base from V and 2 bases from J; bases unmatched to any gene: 3. Looked up from germline, CDR1 is MNHNS and CDR2 is SASEGT. Here the CDR3 DNA reads TGTGCCAGCAGTGAAGGGGCTAGCGGGGGGGCCTACGAGCAGTACTTC. Translated, it gives CASSEGASGGAYEQYF.

The CDR3 region has the DNA TGTGCCAGCAGCTTTAGACAGGGGAGTACGGCTAATGAAAAACTGTTTTTT. Translating it yields CASSFRQGSTANEKLFF. The rearrangement uses TRBV5-4 and TRBJ1-4, with 8 bases lining up with TRBD1. V lost 2 bases to trimming and J lost 3 bases; unmatched junction nucleotides: 9. The CDR3 runs to 17 residues. The germline gives CDR1 SGHNT, CDR2 YYREEE (reference sequence).

The chain combines TRBV5-1 with TRBJ2-3, with a tentative D call TRBD2 (6 bases). Looked up from germline, CDR1 is SGHRS and CDR2 is YFSETQ. This CDR3 has 16 residues. V gave up 0 bases and J gave up 0 bases, with 11 bases separating them. The DNA of the CDR3 is TGCGCCAGCAGCTTGGGACTAGACCTTAGCACAGATACGCAGTATTTT. It translates to CASSLGLDLSTDTQYF.

The chain joins TRBV6-1 to TRBJ2-1; D not resolved. Germline V CDR1 and CDR2: MNHNS, SASEGT. This CDR3 has 12 amino acids. The germline V and J ends were trimmed by 5 bases and 8 bases, with 10 bases remaining between them. The CDR3 reads CASSLVNDEQFF. CDR3 sequence (DNA): TGTGCCAGCAGTTTAGTGAATGATGAGCAGTTCTTC.

The gene calls are TRBV19 and TRBJ2-7; tentative D call: TRBD1 (5 bases). With 4 bases removed from V and 0 bases from J, the gap between germline ends came to 13 bases. Per the germline V gene, CDR1 is LNHDA and CDR2 is SQIVND (reference sequence). CDR3 length: 15 amino acids. The CDR3 nucleotides are TGTGCCAGTAGTACACGGACACTAAACTCCTACGAGCAGTACTTC. Protein: CASSTRTLNSYEQYF. Using reference TRBV19 and TRBJ2-7 for the parts outside the CDR3, the full variable domain is DGGITQSPKYLFRKEGQNVTLSCEQNLNHDAMYWYRQDPGQGLRLIYYSQIVNDFQKGDIAEGYSVSREKKESFPLTVTSAQKNPTAFYLCASSTRTLNSYEQYFGPGTRLTVT.

In its sample, this clone was seen once. The rearrangement joins TRBV6-5 to TRBJ1-2; 7 bases are a match to TRBD1. This CDR3 has 13 amino acids. V dropped 5 bases and J dropped 10; count of bases not matched to a gene: 10. Germline loops: CDR1 MNHEY, CDR2 SVGAGI. The CDR3 here is CASSNGQAPDYTF. For the CDR3, the DNA is TGTGCCAGCAGTAACGGACAGGCCCCTGACTACACCTTC.

The CDR3 region is CASSGDRVGNTIYF. CDR3 DNA: TGTGCCAGCAGTGGGGACAGGGTCGGAAACACCATATATTTT. V and J are TRBV28 and TRBJ1-3, with 9 bases lining up with TRBD1. After removal of 5 bases from V and 4 bases from J, the junction contained 3 bases not matched to a gene. This CDR3 comprises 14 residues. The germline V gene has CDR1 MDHEN and CDR2 SYDVKM.

The chain couples TRBV20-1 to TRBJ2-5, with TRBD2 matching over 8 bases. V was clipped by 3 bases and J by 2 bases; unmatched bases: 8. This CDR3 is built from 15 residues. Germline lookup yields CDR1 DFQATT and CDR2 SNEGSKA (reference sequence). The CDR3 protein is CSASVVSGVQETQYF. The CDR3 DNA reads as TGCAGTGCTAGTGTCGTTAGCGGGGTGCAAGAGACCCAGTACTTC.

V and J are TRBV11-2 and TRBJ1-2; 7 positions agree with TRBD1. This CDR3 spans 15 amino acids. Germline V CDR1 and CDR2: SGHAT, FQNNGV. Germline trimming cut 6 bases from V and 8 bases from J; bases unmatched to any gene: 15. The CDR3, as DNA: TGTGCCAGCAGGCTTCCGGGACAGAGGTTGTCGGGCTACACCTTC. Encoded protein: CASRLPGQRLSGYTF.

The rearrangement joins TRBV5-1 to TRBJ2-7; 7 nucleotides line up with TRBD1. The CDR3 contains 14 residues. Germline CDR1 SGHRS, CDR2 YFSETQ. V shed 2 bases and J 2 bases; nucleotides not matched to a gene: 4. CDR3 in amino acids: CASSLQGSTYEQYF. As DNA, the CDR3 is TGCGCCAGCAGCTTACAGGGGAGCACCTACGAGCAGTACTTC.

The rearrangement joins TRBV6-6 to TRBJ2-5; 8 positions agree with TRBD2. The trim removed 6 bases at V and 2 bases at J, leaving 5 bases unmatched. The CDR3 has 14 amino acids. CDR1 and CDR2 (germline): MNHNY, SVGAGI (reference sequence). CDR3 residues: CASRTGTRQETQYF. The CDR3 coding sequence is TGTGCCAGCAGAACAGGGACTAGGCAAGAGACCCAGTACTTC.

The rearrangement links TRBV5-1 to TRBJ2-3, with D maybe TRBD1 (5 bases). Germline-derived CDR1 and CDR2 are SGHRS and YFSETQ. The CDR3 covers 12 residues. V lost 1 base, J lost 5 bases, and 5 bases lay in between. This CDR3 is CASSLRGDTQYF. Here the CDR3 DNA reads TGCGCCAGCAGCTTGAGGGGAGATACGCAGTATTTT.

This clone has just a few counts. The chain links TRBV2 to TRBJ1-6; D may be TRBD1 (6 bases). This CDR3 is 15 amino acids long. V was cut by 8 bases and J by 6 bases, with 17 bases left in between. Germline-derived CDR1 and CDR2 are SNHLY and FYNNEI. CDR3 protein: CASGGRGAFNSPLHF. The CDR3 DNA reads TGTGCCAGCGGGGGACGGGGGGCGTTTAATTCACCCCTCCACTTT.